This T cell receptor beta chain appears in the sequencing data of a study of blood T cell repertoires in COVID-19 (dated by TCRdb to 2018 to 2020). At the level of the whole study: Samples from collaborators originated in the United States, Italy and Spain and spanned both the acute and convalescent phases of COVID-19. The prospective study material was composed of cDNA or gDNA derived from T cells, B-cell-depleted T cells, or PBMCs. The dataset comprised deeply sampled blood TCRbeta repertoires from subjects exposed to, actively infected with, or recovered from COVID-19. The repertoires were released in a freely available public database meant as a resource for research on the immune response to SARS-CoV-2. The samples were drawn from two sources: the first 160 participants of the ongoing ImmuneRACE study, and 1,200 or so subjects contributed by 6 global collaborators. The sample metadata nearly always contained a de-identified subject ID, COVID-19 status, age in years and sex. Where HLA class I and class II types were available, the types were taken from metadata supplied by the sample provider, not from assay-based typing. What the study reported, not specific to this receptor: Clinical and demographic metadata were provided uncurated, with the amount varying by source and participant.

Whole blood was collected in K2EDTA tubes by collaborating institutions according to the institutions' own protocols. For TCRbeta analysis, collaborators shipped samples as frozen whole blood, isolated PBMCs, or DNA extracted from either of those sample types. The immunoSEQ Assay, a bias-controlled multiplex PCR, was used to amplify TCRbeta CDR3 regions from genomic DNA. The source study handled its data this way. The number of nucleated cells in each sample was estimated from the amplification of reference gene primers within the assay. To quantify the absolute abundance of each unique TCRbeta CDR3 rearrangement, sequence reads were collapsed and filtered. For each sample, productive Simpson clonality was calculated as the square root of Simpson's diversity index across productive rearrangements. TCRdb's version of the immuneACCESS table is confined to in-frame rearrangements and falls short of the full clone set. An unresolved V gene accounts for under half of the shortfall where checked; the remainder is of unknown origin. V and J calls and clone size are those listed in that table; D and trimming were worked out from the DNA. Present in this sample are roughly 120,000 clones, 90% of which were seen just once. Together, the top ten hold around 3.8% of the sample.

As for this clone: Its antigen remains unidentified. No much larger clonotype is one base removed from it; base qualities were not supplied.

Source material: peripheral blood. The sequence derives from a man in his forties or fifties with active COVID-19.

The nucleotide sequence is given as TGTGCCACCAGTGATTCTCTCTATCTAGCGCCTTTTGGCTACGAGCAGTACGTC. Translated, it reads CATSDSLYLAPFGYEQYV. The chain is encoded by TRBV24-1 joined to TRBJ2-7; the D gene is perhaps TRBD2, on 6 matching bases. The CDR3 runs 18 residues from the cysteine to the valine. Just CDR3 DNA is preserved here, 54 bases in frame from base 1. Trimming removed 2 bases from V and 3 bases from J, leaving 22 bases between the germline ends. The germline V gene sets CDR1 to KGHDR and CDR2 to SFDVKD.